This T cell receptor (beta chain) was captured in a study of siplizumab effects on memory and regulatory T cells. Study observations and caveats: Proliferating Tregs taken from siplizumab cultures were not shown to have a confirmed suppressive function.

There are a few counts of this clone. The antigen is undetermined. Profiling relied on immunoSEQ multiplex PCR, and the TCRdb table lists in-frame clones only, not all of them. The table lists some 97,000 clones, 94% of them singletons. Germline V gene lookup returns CDR1 GTSNPN and CDR2 SVGIG (reference sequence). The V and J ends lost 5 bases and 2 bases, in that order; junction bases with no gene match: 7. The CDR3 totals 15 residues. The TCR originated in a human donor in good health. Material for sequencing was Tregs sorted from blood. This chain uses TRBV30 with TRBJ2-3, with TRBD2 matching over 10 bases. CDR3 nucleotide sequence: TGTGCCTGGGGTGGACTAGCGGCCTTCACAGATACGCAGTATTTT. Translated, it gives CAWGGLAAFTDTQYF. The full variable domain, its missing parts supplied by reference TRBV30 and TRBJ2-3, is SQTIHQWPATLVQPVGSPLSLECTVEGTSNPNLYWYRQAAGRGLQLLFYSVGIGQISSEVPQNLSASRPQDRQFILSSKKLLLSDSGFYLCAWGGLAAFTDTQYFGPGTRLTVL.